Included here is one T cell receptor (beta chain) sequence, with context. V gave up 2 bases and J gave up 2 bases; unmatched junction bases: 9. The CDR3 spans 18 residues. Per germline, CDR1 LGHNA and CDR2 YSLEER. The sample is drawn from a study of blood T cell repertoires in COVID-19. Overall study: COVID-19 samples collected from the United States, Italy and Spain covered acute and convalescent phases. PBMCs, B-cell-depleted T cells, or T cells were the source of the cDNA or gDNA that made up the material.

Participant ages covered about 18 to 100 years across 20 to 25 US areas. Participants were placed into cohorts based on the clinical history they reported. Data came from immunoSEQ multiplex PCR; TCRdb stores just in-frame clones and leaves some out. Here the sample spans some 260,000 clones, around 80% being singletons. The chain employs TRBV4-3 and TRBJ2-2; TRBD1 agrees at 9 bases. Sequenced input: PBMCs or T cells enriched from blood (not recorded which). The receptor comes from a man between 25 and 39 years old with acute COVID-19. This CDR3 reads CASSQSVWGQGNTGELFF. CDR3 nucleotide sequence: TGCGCCAGCAGCCAAAGCGTTTGGGGACAGGGTAACACCGGGGAGCTGTTTTTT.